This TCR beta chain was observed in a study of shared clonotypes between healthy human individuals. As for this clone: Its antigen is still unknown.

This CDR3 comprises 14 residues. CDR1 SGHRS and CDR2 YFSETQ come from the germline V gene. The trim removed 5 bases at V and 3 bases at J, leaving 5 bases unmatched. Every immunoSEQ plate was one replicate of a subset's evenly spread DNA. Measured with immunoSEQ multiplex PCR; TCRdb has only the in-frame clones, and not every one. The table has approximately 1,500,000 clones, more than 95% seen once. Notes on the study in general: Across subsets, estimated richness was generally greater for naive than for memory populations.

Donors comprised healthy HIV-negative adults lacking recent acute infections or vaccinations. Sequencing was performed on naive CD4+ T cells sorted from blood. Subset specified: CD45RA+ positively selected. The rearrangement links TRBV5-1 to TRBJ2-3, with 8 bases lining up with TRBD2. The receptor was isolated from a man aged 30-40 years in good health. The CDR3 DNA sequence: TGCGCCAGCAGTTGGACTAGCAGGACAGATACGCAGTATTTT. It is translated as CASSWTSRTDTQYF.